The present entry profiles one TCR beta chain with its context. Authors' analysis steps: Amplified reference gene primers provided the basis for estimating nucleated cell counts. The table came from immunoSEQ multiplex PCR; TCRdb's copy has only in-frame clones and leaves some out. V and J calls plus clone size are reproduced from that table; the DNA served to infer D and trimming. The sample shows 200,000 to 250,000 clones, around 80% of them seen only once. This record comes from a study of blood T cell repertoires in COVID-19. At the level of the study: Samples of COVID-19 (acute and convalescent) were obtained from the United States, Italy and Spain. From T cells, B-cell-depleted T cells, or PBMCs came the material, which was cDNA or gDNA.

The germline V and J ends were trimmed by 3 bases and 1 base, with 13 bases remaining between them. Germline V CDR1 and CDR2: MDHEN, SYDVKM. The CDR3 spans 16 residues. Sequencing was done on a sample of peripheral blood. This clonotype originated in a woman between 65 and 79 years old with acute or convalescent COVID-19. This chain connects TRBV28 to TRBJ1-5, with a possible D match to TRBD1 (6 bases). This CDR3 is CASSLGGAPSNQPQHF. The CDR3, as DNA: TGTGCCAGCAGTTTGGGGGGGGCGCCGAGCAATCAGCCCCAGCATTTT.